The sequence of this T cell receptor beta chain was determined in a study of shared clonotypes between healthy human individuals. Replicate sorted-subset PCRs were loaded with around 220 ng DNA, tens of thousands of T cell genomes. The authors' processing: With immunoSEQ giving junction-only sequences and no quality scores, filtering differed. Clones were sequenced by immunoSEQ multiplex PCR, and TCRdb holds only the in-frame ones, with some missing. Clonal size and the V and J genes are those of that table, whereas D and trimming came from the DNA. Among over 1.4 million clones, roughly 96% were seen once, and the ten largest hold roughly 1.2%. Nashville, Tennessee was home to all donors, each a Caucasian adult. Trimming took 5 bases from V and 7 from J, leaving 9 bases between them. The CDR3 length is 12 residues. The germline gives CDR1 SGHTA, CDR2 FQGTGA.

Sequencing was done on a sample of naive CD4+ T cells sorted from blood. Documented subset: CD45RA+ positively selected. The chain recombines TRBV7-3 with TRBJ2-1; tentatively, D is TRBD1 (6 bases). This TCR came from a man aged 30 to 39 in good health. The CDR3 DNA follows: TGTGCCAGCAGCCCCGACAGGAATGAGCAGTTCTTC. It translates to CASSPDRNEQFF. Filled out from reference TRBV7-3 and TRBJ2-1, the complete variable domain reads GAGVSQTPSNKVTEKGKYVELRCDPISGHTALYWYRQSLGQGPEFLIYFQGTGAADDSGLPNDRFFAVRPEGSVSTLKIQRTERGDSAVYLCASSPDRNEQFFGPGTRLTVL.